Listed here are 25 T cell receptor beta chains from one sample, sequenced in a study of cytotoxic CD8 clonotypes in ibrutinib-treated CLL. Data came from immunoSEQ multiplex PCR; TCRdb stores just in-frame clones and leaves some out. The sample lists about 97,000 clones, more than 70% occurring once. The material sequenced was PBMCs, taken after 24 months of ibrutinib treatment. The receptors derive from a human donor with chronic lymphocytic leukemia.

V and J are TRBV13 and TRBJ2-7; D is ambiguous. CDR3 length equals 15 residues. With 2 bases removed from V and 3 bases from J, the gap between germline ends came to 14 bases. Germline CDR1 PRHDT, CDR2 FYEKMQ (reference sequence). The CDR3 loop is CASSLSPDGFYEQYF. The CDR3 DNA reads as TGTGCCAGCAGCTTATCCCCGGATGGATTCTACGAGCAGTACTTC. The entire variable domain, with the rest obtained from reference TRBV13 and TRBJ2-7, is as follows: AAGVIQSPRHLIKEKRETATLKCYPIPRHDTVYWYQQGPGQDPQFLISFYEKMQSDKGSIPDRFSAQQFSDYHSELNMSSLELGDSALYFCASSLSPDGFYEQYFGPGTRLTVT.

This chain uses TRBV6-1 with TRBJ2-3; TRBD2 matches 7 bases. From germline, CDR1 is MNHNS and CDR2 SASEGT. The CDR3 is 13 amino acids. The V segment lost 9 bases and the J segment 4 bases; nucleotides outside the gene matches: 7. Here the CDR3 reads CASRLAWADTQYF. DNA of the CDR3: TGTGCCAGTAGACTAGCTTGGGCAGATACGCAGTATTTT.

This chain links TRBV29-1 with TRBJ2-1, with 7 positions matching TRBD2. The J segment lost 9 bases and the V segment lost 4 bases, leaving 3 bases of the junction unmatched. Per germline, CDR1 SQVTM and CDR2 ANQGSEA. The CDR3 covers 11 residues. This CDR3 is CSVAGRGEQFF. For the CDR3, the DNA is TGCAGCGTTGCAGGGAGGGGTGAGCAGTTCTTC.

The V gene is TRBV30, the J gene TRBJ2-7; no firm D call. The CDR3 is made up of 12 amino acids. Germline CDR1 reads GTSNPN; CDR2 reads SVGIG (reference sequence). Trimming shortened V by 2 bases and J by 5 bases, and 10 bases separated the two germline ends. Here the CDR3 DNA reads TGTGCCTGGAGTCCTCTTGGGGACGAGCAGTACTTC. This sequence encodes CAWSPLGDEQYF.

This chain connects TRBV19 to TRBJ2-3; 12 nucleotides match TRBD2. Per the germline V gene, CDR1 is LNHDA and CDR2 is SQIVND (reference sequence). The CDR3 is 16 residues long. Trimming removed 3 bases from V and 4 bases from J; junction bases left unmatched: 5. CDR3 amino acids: CASSILAGGPADTQYF. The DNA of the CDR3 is TGTGCCAGTAGTATCCTAGCGGGAGGGCCGGCAGATACGCAGTATTTT. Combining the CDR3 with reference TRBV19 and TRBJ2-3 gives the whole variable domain DGGITQSPKYLFRKEGQNVTLSCEQNLNHDAMYWYRQDPGQGLRLIYYSQIVNDFQKGDIAEGYSVSREKKESFPLTVTSAQKNPTAFYLCASSILAGGPADTQYFGPGTRLTVL.

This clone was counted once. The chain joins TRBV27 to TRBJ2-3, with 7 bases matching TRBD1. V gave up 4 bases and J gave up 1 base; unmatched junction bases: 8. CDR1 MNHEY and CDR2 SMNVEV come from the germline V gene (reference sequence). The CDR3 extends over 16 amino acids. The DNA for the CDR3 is TGTGCCAGCAGTTCCCCAAACAGGGGTGGCACAGATACGCAGTATTTT. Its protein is CASSSPNRGGTDTQYF.

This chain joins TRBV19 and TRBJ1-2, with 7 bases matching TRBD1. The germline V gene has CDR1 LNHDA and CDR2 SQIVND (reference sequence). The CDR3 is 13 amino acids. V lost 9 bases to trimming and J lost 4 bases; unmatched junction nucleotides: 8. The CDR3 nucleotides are TGTGCCAGCCAGGGACAGCCGGTCTATGGCTACACCTTC. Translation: CASQGQPVYGYTF.

CDR3 sequence reads: CASSPGGAWNTQYF. CDR3 nucleotides: TGTGCCAGTAGTCCCGGGGGGGCCTGGAATACGCAGTATTTT. The rearrangement uses TRBV19 and TRBJ2-3; 8 nucleotides align to TRBD2. Germline assignment: CDR1 LNHDA and CDR2 SQIVND (reference sequence). V lost 5 bases, J lost 7 bases, and 8 bases stayed unmatched. The CDR3 length is 14 residues.

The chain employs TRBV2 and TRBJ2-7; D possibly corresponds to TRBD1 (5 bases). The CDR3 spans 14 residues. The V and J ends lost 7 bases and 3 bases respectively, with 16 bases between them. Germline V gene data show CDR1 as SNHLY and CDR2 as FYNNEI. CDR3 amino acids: CASMPHTDIYEQYF. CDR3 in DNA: TGTGCCAGCATGCCACACACGGACATCTACGAGCAGTACTTC.

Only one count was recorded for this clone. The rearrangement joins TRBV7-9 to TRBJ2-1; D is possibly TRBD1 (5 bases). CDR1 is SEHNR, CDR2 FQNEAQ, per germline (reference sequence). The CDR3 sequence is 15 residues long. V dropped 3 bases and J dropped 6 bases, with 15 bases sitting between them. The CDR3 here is CASSLGQGDRNEQFF. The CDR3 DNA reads TGTGCCAGCAGCTTGGGTCAGGGCGACCGCAATGAGCAGTTCTTC.

The CDR3 reads CASSRGRVYGYTF. CDR3 DNA: TGTGCCAGCAGCCGGGGACGGGTCTATGGCTACACCTTC. The chain is built from TRBV7-2 and TRBJ1-2, with D perhaps TRBD1 (5 bases). In germline, CDR1 is SGHTA, CDR2 FQGNSA. The ends were cut back, 5 bases at V and 4 bases at J, with 11 bases in the middle. The CDR3 totals 13 residues.

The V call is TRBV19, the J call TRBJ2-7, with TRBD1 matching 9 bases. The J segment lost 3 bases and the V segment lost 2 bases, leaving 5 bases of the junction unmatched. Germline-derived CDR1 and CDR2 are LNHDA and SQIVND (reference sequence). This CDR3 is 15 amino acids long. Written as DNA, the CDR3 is TGTGCCAGTAGTATAACCGGGACAGGGTTCTACGAGCAGTACTTC. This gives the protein CASSITGTGFYEQYF.

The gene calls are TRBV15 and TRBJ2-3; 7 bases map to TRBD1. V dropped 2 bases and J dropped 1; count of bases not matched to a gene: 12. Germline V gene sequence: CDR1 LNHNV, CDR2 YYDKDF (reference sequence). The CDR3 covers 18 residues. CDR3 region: CATSRPETGKFGTDTQYF. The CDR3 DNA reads TGTGCCACCAGCAGACCTGAGACAGGGAAGTTTGGCACAGATACGCAGTATTTT.

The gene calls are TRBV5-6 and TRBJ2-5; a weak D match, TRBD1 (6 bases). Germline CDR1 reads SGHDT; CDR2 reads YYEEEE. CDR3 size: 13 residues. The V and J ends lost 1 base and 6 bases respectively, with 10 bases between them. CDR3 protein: CASSLRTGKTQYF. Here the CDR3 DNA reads TGTGCCAGCAGCTTGCGTACAGGGAAGACCCAGTACTTC.

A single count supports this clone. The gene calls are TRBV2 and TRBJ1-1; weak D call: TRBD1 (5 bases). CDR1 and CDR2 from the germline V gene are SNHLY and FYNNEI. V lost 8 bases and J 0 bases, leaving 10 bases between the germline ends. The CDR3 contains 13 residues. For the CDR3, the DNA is TGTGCCAGCCTCAGGGATTTGAACACTGAAGCTTTCTTT. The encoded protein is CASLRDLNTEAFF.

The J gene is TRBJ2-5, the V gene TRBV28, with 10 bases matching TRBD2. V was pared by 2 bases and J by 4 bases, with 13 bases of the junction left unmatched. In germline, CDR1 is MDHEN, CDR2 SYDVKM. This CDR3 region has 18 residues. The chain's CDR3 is CASSLSVSGRAFGETQYF. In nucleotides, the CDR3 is TGTGCCAGCAGTTTAAGTGTGAGCGGGAGGGCGTTCGGAGAGACCCAGTACTTC.

The CDR3: CASSLARGALPEAFF. CDR3 DNA sequence: TGTGCCAGCAGCTTGGCCCGGGGGGCTCTACCTGAAGCTTTCTTT. The rearrangement uses TRBV5-8 and TRBJ1-1; a weak D match, TRBD1 (6 bases). This CDR3 has 15 residues. Germline V gene sequence: CDR1 SGHTS, CDR2 YDEGEE. Trimming left V 0 bases short and J 6 bases short, with 15 bases between.

The CDR3 DNA follows: TGTGCCAGTAGTATGAGGACAGGGGACCCTTATAGCAATCAGCCCCAGCATTTT. It specifies CASSMRTGDPYSNQPQHF. This chain uses TRBV19 with TRBJ1-5, with 9 bases that match TRBD1. CDR3 length: 18 amino acids. V shed 3 bases, J shed 0 bases, and the junction held 9 bases outside the gene matches. CDR1 is LNHDA, CDR2 SQIVND, per germline (reference sequence).

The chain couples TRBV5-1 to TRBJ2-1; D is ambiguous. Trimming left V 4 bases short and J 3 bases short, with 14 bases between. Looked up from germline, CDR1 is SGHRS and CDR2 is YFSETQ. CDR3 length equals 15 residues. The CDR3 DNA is TGCGCCAGCAGCCCTGGCTTGGCCAGCTACAATGAGCAGTTCTTC. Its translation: CASSPGLASYNEQFF.

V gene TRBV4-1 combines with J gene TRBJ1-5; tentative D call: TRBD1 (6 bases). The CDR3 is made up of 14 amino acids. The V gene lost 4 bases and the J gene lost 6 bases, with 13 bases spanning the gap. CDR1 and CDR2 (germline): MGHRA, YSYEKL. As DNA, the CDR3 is TGCGCCAGCAGCCTATCACAGGGAGCTCAGCCCCAGCATTTT. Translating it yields CASSLSQGAQPQHF.

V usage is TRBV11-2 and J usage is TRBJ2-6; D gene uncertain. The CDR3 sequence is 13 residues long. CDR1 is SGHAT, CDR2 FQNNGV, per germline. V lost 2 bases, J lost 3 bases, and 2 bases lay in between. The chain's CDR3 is CASSLYGANVLTF. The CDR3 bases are TGTGCCAGCAGCTTATATGGGGCCAACGTCCTGACTTTC.

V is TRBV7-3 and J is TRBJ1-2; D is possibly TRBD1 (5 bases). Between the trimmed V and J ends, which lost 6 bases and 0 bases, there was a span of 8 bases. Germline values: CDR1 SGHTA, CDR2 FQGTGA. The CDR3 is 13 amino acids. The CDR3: CASRRGANYGYTF. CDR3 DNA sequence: TGTGCCAGCAGGAGGGGAGCTAACTATGGCTACACCTTC.

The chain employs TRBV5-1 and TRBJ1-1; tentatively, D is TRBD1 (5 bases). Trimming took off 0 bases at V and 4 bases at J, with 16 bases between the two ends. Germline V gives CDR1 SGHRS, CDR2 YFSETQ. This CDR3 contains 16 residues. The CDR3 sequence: CASSLDSRGMGTEAFF. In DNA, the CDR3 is TGCGCCAGCAGCTTGGATAGTAGGGGCATGGGCACTGAAGCTTTCTTT.

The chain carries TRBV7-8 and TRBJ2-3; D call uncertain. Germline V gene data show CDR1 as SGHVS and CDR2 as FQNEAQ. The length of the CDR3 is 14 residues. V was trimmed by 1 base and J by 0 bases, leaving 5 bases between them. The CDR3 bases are TGTGCCAGCAGCTTAGAGACCAGCACAGATACGCAGTATTTT. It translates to CASSLETSTDTQYF.

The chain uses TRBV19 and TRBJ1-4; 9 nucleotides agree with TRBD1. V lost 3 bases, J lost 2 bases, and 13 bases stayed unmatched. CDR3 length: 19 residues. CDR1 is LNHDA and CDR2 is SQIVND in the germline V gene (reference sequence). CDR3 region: CASSIRSGTGSWTNEKLFF. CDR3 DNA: TGTGCCAGTAGTATTAGAAGTGGGACAGGGTCGTGGACTAATGAAAAACTGTTTTTT.